Shown below are 25 T cell receptor beta chains from a single sample sequenced in a study of cytomegalovirus exposure and HLA in healthy donors. Data came from immunoSEQ multiplex PCR; TCRdb stores just in-frame clones and leaves some out. The sample yields about 130,000 clones, 89% seen once. Sequenced sample: PBMCs. The receptors originated from a woman between 18 and 30 years old in good health and CMV-seronegative.

This clone showed up just once. This chain connects TRBV4-2 to TRBJ2-7; TRBD2 agrees at 10 bases. Germline V gene lookup returns CDR1 LGHNA and CDR2 YNFKEQ. V gave up 1 base and J gave up 0 bases; unmatched junction bases: 6. The CDR3 totals 17 residues. The CDR3 reads CASSQGTSGPLSYEQYF. The CDR3 DNA sequence: TGTGCCAGCAGCCAAGGGACTAGCGGCCCCCTCTCCTACGAGCAGTACTTC.

The chain uses TRBV5-4 and TRBJ1-2, with TRBD1 identical over 8 bases. From germline, CDR1 is SGHNT and CDR2 YYREEE (reference sequence). The CDR3 extends over 16 amino acids. Trimming at V came to 6 bases and at J to 8 bases, leaving 18 bases not matched to a gene. This CDR3 reads CASTMGPISGGRGYTF. Here the CDR3 DNA reads TGTGCCAGCACCATGGGGCCGATTTCAGGGGGCAGGGGCTACACCTTC.

The CDR3 loop reads CASSLSTSQGLHEKLFF. In DNA, the CDR3 is TGTGCCAGCAGCTTGTCCACATCCCAGGGTCTTCATGAAAAACTGTTTTTT. The rearrangement joins TRBV7-9 to TRBJ1-4; a possible D gene is TRBD1 (5 bases). Germline CDR1 is SEHNR and CDR2 is FQNEAQ (reference sequence). The CDR3 totals 17 residues. V dropped 3 bases and J dropped 6 bases, with 20 bases sitting between them.

This chain uses TRBV19 with TRBJ2-6, with 8 bases lining up with TRBD2. Trimming removed 1 base from V and 0 bases from J; junction bases left unmatched: 14. This CDR3 comprises 21 residues. In germline, CDR1 is LNHDA, CDR2 SQIVND (reference sequence). The CDR3 DNA is TGTGCCAGTAGTATAGCACCTCCGGGAGGGATCGGGGGCTCTGGGGCCAACGTCCTGACTTTC. Protein: CASSIAPPGGIGGSGANVLTF.

The chain combines TRBV5-1 with TRBJ1-1, with 7 bases aligning to TRBD1. Germline V CDR1 and CDR2: SGHRS, YFSETQ. J lost 4 bases, V lost 4 bases, and 7 bases had no gene match. The CDR3 is 14 amino acids. The CDR3: CASSDRSGGTEAFF. In DNA form, the CDR3 reads TGCGCCAGCAGCGATAGGTCAGGGGGCACTGAAGCTTTCTTT.

The chain recombines TRBV5-1 with TRBJ2-7; D ambiguous. Germline V gene lookup returns CDR1 SGHRS and CDR2 YFSETQ. The germline V and J ends were trimmed by 5 bases and 2 bases, with 11 bases remaining between them. The CDR3 has 13 residues. The CDR3 DNA is TGCGCCAGCAGTCGTCAGTCCCCCTACGAGCAGTACTTC. The encoded protein is CASSRQSPYEQYF.

Details on this clone: The same CDR3 also results from other DNA sequences found in this sample. The chain joins TRBV11-2 to TRBJ2-7; D is unclear. This CDR3 spans 12 amino acids. Germline values: CDR1 SGHAT, CDR2 FQNNGV. Trimming pared 1 base from V and 2 bases from J, leaving 3 bases between. The CDR3 DNA reads TGTGCCAGCAGCTTAGCAGCCTACGAGCAGTACTTC. Encoded protein: CASSLAAYEQYF.

The V gene is TRBV6-5, the J gene TRBJ2-7; a possible D gene is TRBD1 (6 bases). V was pared by 0 bases and J by 2 bases, with 11 bases between. The CDR3 runs to 15 residues. Germline CDR1 MNHEY, CDR2 SVGAGI. The CDR3 sequence is CASSYSDYRAYEQYF. CDR3 bases: TGTGCCAGCAGTTACTCTGATTACAGGGCCTACGAGCAGTACTTC.

This clone was recorded only once. The V call is TRBV9, the J call TRBJ2-2, with 7 bases that match TRBD2. V shed 2 bases, J shed 8 bases, and the junction held 3 bases outside the gene matches. Looked up from germline, CDR1 is SGDLS and CDR2 is YYNGEE. The CDR3 loop spans 13 amino acids. CDR3 DNA: TGTGCCAGCAGCGTCGGAGCGGGGGGGGAGCTGTTTTTT. This translates into CASSVGAGGELFF.

This chain joins TRBV7-2 and TRBJ2-3; 8 positions agree with TRBD2. The length of the CDR3 is 16 residues. Germline V CDR1 and CDR2: SGHTA, FQGNSA. Unmatched junction bases numbered 3, after V lost 0 bases and J lost 1 base. The CDR3 sequence: CASSLAWRGGTDTQYF. The CDR3 bases are TGTGCCAGCAGCTTAGCGTGGCGGGGGGGCACAGATACGCAGTATTTT.

The chain joins TRBV29-1 to TRBJ2-5; TRBD2 matches at 8 bases. Germline lookup yields CDR1 SQVTM and CDR2 ANQGSEA. With 5 bases clipped from V and 7 bases from J, the junction kept 9 bases outside the gene matches. The CDR3 totals 13 residues. In nucleotides, the CDR3 is TGCAGCGTTTCCCCCATACTAGCGGCGACCCAGTACTTC. Residues: CSVSPILAATQYF. Variable domain in full (rest from reference TRBV29-1 and TRBJ2-5): SAVISQKPSRDICQRGTSLTIQCQVDSQVTMMFWYRQQPGQSLTLIATANQGSEATYESGFVIDKFPISRPNLTFSTLTVSNMSPEDSSIYLCSVSPILAATQYFGPGTRLLVL.

The chain is built from TRBV6-6 and TRBJ2-1; 7 positions match TRBD1. The trim removed 5 bases at V and 0 bases at J, leaving 7 bases unmatched. The CDR3 covers 16 residues. Per germline, CDR1 MNHNY and CDR2 SVGAGI (reference sequence). CDR3 residues: CASSHNRDSSYNEQFF. The CDR3 DNA reads as TGTGCCAGCAGTCATAACCGGGACAGCTCCTACAATGAGCAGTTCTTC.

The CDR3 loop reads CASSVGDSLGTQYF. CDR3 DNA sequence: TGTGCCAGCAGCGTAGGGGACTCCCTAGGGACCCAGTACTTC. The rearrangement links TRBV9 to TRBJ2-5; a weak D match, TRBD2 (6 bases). The CDR3 runs 14 residues. Trimming stripped 0 bases from V and 7 bases from J, with 13 bases between. From germline, CDR1 is SGDLS and CDR2 YYNGEE. The entire variable domain, with the rest obtained from reference TRBV9 and TRBJ2-5, is as follows: DSGVTQTPKHLITATGQRVTLRCSPRSGDLSVYWYQQSLDQGLQFLIQYYNGEERAKGNILERFSAQQFPDLHSELNLSSLELGDSALYFCASSVGDSLGTQYFGPGTRLLVL.

V gene TRBV10-2 combines with J gene TRBJ1-6; D is unclear. Trimming cost V 0 bases and J 13 bases, with 13 bases left between them. Germline V gene lookup returns CDR1 WSHSY and CDR2 SAAADI. The CDR3 has 14 residues. This CDR3 reads CASSESYLNSPLHF. CDR3 nucleotides: TGCGCCAGCAGTGAGTCGTATCTGAACTCTCCCCTCCACTTT.

The chain has TRBV6-1 and TRBJ2-7; 7 bases align to TRBD2. Germline values: CDR1 MNHNS, CDR2 SASEGT. CDR3 size: 12 residues. Germline trimming cut 6 bases from V and 4 bases from J; bases unmatched to any gene: 3. Here the CDR3 DNA reads TGTGCCAGCAGCTGGGGAGGGTACGAGCAGTACTTC. Translation: CASSWGGYEQYF.

The chain employs TRBV6-1 and TRBJ2-5; TRBD1 might be the D (6 bases). V was shortened by 3 bases and J by 4 bases, with 24 bases between the two germline ends. The CDR3 runs 18 residues. Germline V lookup: CDR1 MNHNS, CDR2 SASEGT. CDR3 in amino acids: CASSEYPPRGNKLETQYF. In DNA form, the CDR3 reads TGTGCCAGCAGTGAGTACCCCCCCAGGGGCAATAAACTAGAGACCCAGTACTTC.

J is TRBJ2-7 and V is TRBV23-1; a possible D gene is TRBD1 (5 bases). TRBV23-1 carries the ORF label, with uncertain function. The CDR3 extends over 13 amino acids. V was trimmed by 8 bases and J by 6 bases, leaving 17 bases between them. This chain's CDR3 is CASDRTPYTEQYF. The CDR3 region has the DNA TGCGCCAGCGATAGGACACCGTATACCGAGCAGTACTTC.

This chain links TRBV5-6 with TRBJ1-6, with D possibly matching TRBD1 (5 bases). Trimming cost V 1 base and J 8 bases, with 13 bases left between them. The germline V gene has CDR1 SGHDT and CDR2 YYEEEE. CDR3 length: 15 residues. The CDR3 bases are TGTGCCAGCAGCTTGATCGCGAAGGGGCATTCACCCCTCCACTTT. Translating gives CASSLIAKGHSPLHF.

The chain employs TRBV9 and TRBJ2-1; D remains unclear. There are 13 residues in the CDR3. Trimming took off 0 bases at V and 4 bases at J, with 5 bases between the two ends. Germline CDR1 is SGDLS and CDR2 is YYNGEE. CDR3 nucleotide sequence: TGTGCCAGCAGCGTAGCACAGTACAATGAGCAGTTCTTC. This codes for CASSVAQYNEQFF. The entire variable domain, with the rest obtained from reference TRBV9 and TRBJ2-1, is as follows: DSGVTQTPKHLITATGQRVTLRCSPRSGDLSVYWYQQSLDQGLQFLIQYYNGEERAKGNILERFSAQQFPDLHSELNLSSLELGDSALYFCASSVAQYNEQFFGPGTRLTVL.

V and J are TRBV7-2 and TRBJ1-1; weak D call: TRBD1 (5 bases). CDR1 is SGHTA and CDR2 is FQGNSA in the germline V gene. V lost 5 bases, J lost 3 bases, and 16 bases lay in between. The CDR3 runs 15 residues. CDR3 DNA sequence: TGTGCCAGCAGCCTTCAAGGGGCTCAAGACACTGAAGCTTTCTTT. Translating gives CASSLQGAQDTEAFF. Combining the CDR3 with reference TRBV7-2 and TRBJ1-1 gives the whole variable domain GAGVSQSPSNKVTEKGKDVELRCDPISGHTALYWYRQSLGQGLEFLIYFQGNSAPDKSGLPSDRFSAERTGGSVSTLTIQRTQQEDSAVYLCASSLQGAQDTEAFFGQGTRLTVV.

CDR3 nucleotide sequence: TGTGCCAGCAGTTACTCGATGGGGGGGGCAGATACGCAGTATTTT. Its protein product is CASSYSMGGADTQYF. The J gene is TRBJ2-3, the V gene TRBV6-5, with TRBD2 matching over 7 bases. CDR1 is MNHEY and CDR2 is SVGAGI in the germline V gene. The J segment lost 4 bases and the V segment lost 0 bases, leaving 4 bases of the junction unmatched. The CDR3 covers 15 residues.

The chain recombines TRBV27 with TRBJ2-5; 9 bases are a match to TRBD1. V trimming: 6 bases; J trimming: 2 bases; junction bases outside the gene matches: 16. The CDR3 loop spans 18 amino acids. Germline V gene sequence: CDR1 MNHEY, CDR2 SMNVEV (reference sequence). In DNA, the CDR3 is TGTGCCAGCAGGAAATGGACAGGGGAGACCAGACATCAAGAGACCCAGTACTTC. Its protein product is CASRKWTGETRHQETQYF.

This chain uses TRBV11-2 with TRBJ2-7; tentative D call: TRBD2 (7 bases). There are 14 residues in the CDR3. Trimming took off 8 bases at V and 3 bases at J, with 17 bases between the two ends. Germline CDR1 SGHAT, CDR2 FQNNGV. The chain's CDR3 is CASGWGGADYEQYF. The CDR3 DNA reads TGTGCCAGCGGCTGGGGGGGGGCGGACTACGAGCAGTACTTC.

As DNA, the CDR3 is TGTGCCAGCAGTGGGAATAGCGGGGGATGGAATGAGCAGTTCTTC. Protein sequence: CASSGNSGGWNEQFF. This rearrangement joins TRBV6-4 to TRBJ2-1; the match to TRBD2 covers 9 bases. CDR3 length: 15 residues. With 4 bases clipped from V and 7 bases from J, the junction kept 8 bases outside the gene matches. Germline V gene data show CDR1 as MRHNA and CDR2 as SNTAGT.

The rearrangement uses TRBV21-1 and TRBJ2-5; the table's D gene call, TRBD1, was not cross checked with the DNA. TRBV21-1 is flagged as a pseudogene. The CDR3 covers 13 residues. This CDR3 is CASEMGLQETQYF. The CDR3 DNA is TGTGCCAGCGAGATGGGCTTACAAGAGACCCAGTACTTC.